Below, 5 T cell receptor beta chains from the same sample are listed, as sequenced in a study of T cells in women clearing cervical HPV infection. The protocol was immunoSEQ multiplex PCR, while the TCRdb copy is restricted to in-frame clones and leaves out a portion. The sample totals approximately 30,000 clones. The sequenced sample was blood buffy coat. All receptors derive from a woman between 18 and 70 years old with a cervical HPV16 infection that either progressed to CIN3+ or cleared (not recorded which).

The CDR3 region is CASSQTRGTGPNNEQFF. The CDR3 bases that were read are TGTGCCAGCAGCCAAACCCGGGGGACAGGGCCAAACAATGAG. The chain employs TRBV14 and TRBJ2-1; 9 positions agree with TRBD1. The observed sequence ends 3 residues before the CDR3 terminus, with the missing tail filled in from the germline J gene. The germline gives CDR1 SGHDN, CDR2 FVKESK. Trimming at V came to 2 bases and at J to 5 bases, leaving 10 bases not matched to a gene. This CDR3 region has 17 residues.

Notes on this clone: The read halts 3 residues ahead of the CDR3 end, with the missing end drawn from the germline J gene. V and J are TRBV18 and TRBJ1-2, with D possibly matching TRBD1 (5 bases). The CDR3 is made up of 12 amino acids. Germline assignment: CDR1 KGHSH and CDR2 LQKENI. Trimming shortened V by 4 bases and J by 5 bases, and 8 bases separated the two germline ends. The CDR3 here is CASSLREYGYTF. Partial CDR3 DNA: TGTGCCAGCTCACTCAGGGAATATGGC.

Remarks on this clone: The read terminates 3 residues ahead of where the CDR3 ends, so the germline J gene completes it. The chain links TRBV2 to TRBJ1-3; no definite D call. Germline lookup yields CDR1 SNHLY and CDR2 FYNNEI. The CDR3 has 12 amino acids. Between the trimmed V and J ends, which lost 7 bases and 1 base, there was a span of 5 bases. The CDR3 loop is CASTKSGNTIYF. Incomplete CDR3 DNA: TGTGCCAGCACTAAATCTGGAAACACC.

As regards this clone: The read is 3 residues too short to cover the CDR3 end, so that end is filled in from the germline J gene. This rearrangement joins TRBV6-2 or TRBV6-3 to TRBJ1-2; 8 bases fit TRBD1. Germline V gives CDR1 MNHEY, CDR2 SVGEGT. The CDR3 has 15 amino acids. The V segment lost 6 bases and the J segment 1 base; nucleotides outside the gene matches: 7. The covered CDR3 bases are TGTGCCAGCAGAAAAGACAGGGGTTATAACTATGGC. It codes for CASRKDRGYNYG. The entire CDR3 reads CASRKDRGYNYGYTF.

The CDR3 is CASSPTGVEAFF. The part of the CDR3 DNA that was read is TGTGCCAGCTCGCCAACAGGGGTTGAA. The V gene is TRBV18, the J gene TRBJ1-1; 7 nucleotides align to TRBD1. The observed sequence ends 3 residues before the CDR3 terminus, with the missing tail filled in from the germline J gene. V gave up 6 bases and J gave up 7 bases; unmatched junction bases: 5. This CDR3 comprises 12 residues. Germline assignment: CDR1 KGHSH and CDR2 LQKENI. Full variable domain (outside the CDR3, taken from reference TRBV18 and TRBJ1-1): NAGVMQNPRHLVRRRGQEARLRCSPMKGHSHVYWYRQLPEEGLKFMVYLQKENIIDESGMPKERFSAEFPKEGPSILRIQQVVRGDSAAYFCASSPTGVEAFFGQGTRLTVV.